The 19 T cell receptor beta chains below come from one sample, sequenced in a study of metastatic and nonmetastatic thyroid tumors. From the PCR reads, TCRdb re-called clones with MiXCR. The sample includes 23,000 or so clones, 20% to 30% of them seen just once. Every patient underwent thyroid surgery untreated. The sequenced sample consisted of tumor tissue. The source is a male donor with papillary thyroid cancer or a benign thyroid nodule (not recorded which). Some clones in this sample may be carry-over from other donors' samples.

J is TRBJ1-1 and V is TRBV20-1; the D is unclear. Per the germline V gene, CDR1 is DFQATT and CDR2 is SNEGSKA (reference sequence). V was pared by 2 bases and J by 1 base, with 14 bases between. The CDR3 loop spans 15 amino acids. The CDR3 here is CSARLLEGTNTEAFF. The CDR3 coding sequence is TGCAGTGCTAGACTCCTGGAGGGAACGAACACTGAAGCTTTCTTT.

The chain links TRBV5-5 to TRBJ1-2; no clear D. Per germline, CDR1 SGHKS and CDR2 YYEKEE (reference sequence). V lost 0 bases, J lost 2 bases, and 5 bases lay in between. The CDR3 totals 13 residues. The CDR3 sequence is CASSLGMNYGYTF. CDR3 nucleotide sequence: TGTGCCAGCAGCTTGGGGATGAACTATGGCTACACCTTC.

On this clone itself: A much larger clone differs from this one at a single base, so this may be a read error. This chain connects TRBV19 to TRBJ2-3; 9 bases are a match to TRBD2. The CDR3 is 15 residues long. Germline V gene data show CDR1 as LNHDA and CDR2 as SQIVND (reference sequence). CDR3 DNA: TGTGCCAGTTCCGGGACTAGCAGTAGCACAGATACGCGGTATTTT. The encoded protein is CASSGTSSSTDTRYF.

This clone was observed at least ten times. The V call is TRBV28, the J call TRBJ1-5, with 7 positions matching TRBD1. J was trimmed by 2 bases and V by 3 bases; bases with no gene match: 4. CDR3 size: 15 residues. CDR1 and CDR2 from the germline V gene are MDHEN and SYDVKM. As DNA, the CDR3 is TGTGCCAGCAGTTTCGAGCAGGGGGGCAATCAGCCCCAGCATTTT. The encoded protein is CASSFEQGGNQPQHF. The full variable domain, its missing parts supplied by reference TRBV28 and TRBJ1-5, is DVKVTQSSRYLVKRTGEKVFLECVQDMDHENMFWYRQDPGLGLRLIYFSYDVKMKEKGDIPEGYSVSREKKERFSLILESASTNQTSMYLCASSFEQGGNQPQHFGDGTRLSIL.

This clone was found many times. The CDR3 reads CASSTGTVQGVSGANVLTF. CDR3 in DNA: TGTGCCAGCAGTACCGGGACGGTCCAGGGTGTCTCTGGGGCCAACGTCCTGACTTTC. The V call is TRBV6-2 or TRBV6-3, the J call TRBJ2-6; D is possibly TRBD1 or TRBD2 (5 bases each). In germline, CDR1 is MNHEY, CDR2 SVGEGT. The CDR3 extends over 19 amino acids. The ends were cut back, 5 bases at V and 0 bases at J, with 20 bases in the middle.

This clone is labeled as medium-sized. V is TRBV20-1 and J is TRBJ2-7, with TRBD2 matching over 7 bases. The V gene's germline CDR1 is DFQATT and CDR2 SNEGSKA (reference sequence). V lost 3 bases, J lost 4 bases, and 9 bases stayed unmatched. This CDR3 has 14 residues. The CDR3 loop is CSARDAGVRYEQYF. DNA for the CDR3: TGCAGTGCTAGGGACGCGGGGGTGAGGTACGAGCAGTACTTC.

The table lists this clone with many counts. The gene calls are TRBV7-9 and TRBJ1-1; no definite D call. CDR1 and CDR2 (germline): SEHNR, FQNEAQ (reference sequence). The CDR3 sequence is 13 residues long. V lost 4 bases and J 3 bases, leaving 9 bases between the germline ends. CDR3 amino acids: CASSSPEDTEAFF. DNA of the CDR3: TGTGCCAGCAGCTCCCCCGAGGACACTGAAGCTTTCTTT.

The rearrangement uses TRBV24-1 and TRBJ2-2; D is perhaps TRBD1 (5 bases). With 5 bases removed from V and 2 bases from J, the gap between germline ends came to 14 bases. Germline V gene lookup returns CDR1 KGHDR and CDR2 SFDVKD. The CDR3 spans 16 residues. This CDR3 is CATSGKGMANTGELFF. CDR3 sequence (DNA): TGTGCCACCAGTGGAAAGGGGATGGCAAACACCGGGGAGCTGTTTTTT.

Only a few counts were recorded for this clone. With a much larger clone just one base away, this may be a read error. Written as DNA, the CDR3 is TGCGCCAGCAGCCAGGTCTCCCACGGGGAGACCCAGTACTTC. This translates into CASSQVSHGETQYF. The chain has TRBV4-1 and TRBJ2-5; no clear D. Germline V gives CDR1 MGHRA, CDR2 YSYEKL. This CDR3 has 14 amino acids. V dropped 3 bases and J dropped 5 bases, with 13 bases sitting between them.

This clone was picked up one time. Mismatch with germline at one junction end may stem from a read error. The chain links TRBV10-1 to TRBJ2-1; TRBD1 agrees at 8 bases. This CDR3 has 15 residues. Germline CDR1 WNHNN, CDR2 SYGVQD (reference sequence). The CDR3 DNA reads TGCGCCAGCAGTGTGAACCAGGGGGCGTACAAGGAGCAGTTCTTC. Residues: CASSVNQGAYKEQFF.

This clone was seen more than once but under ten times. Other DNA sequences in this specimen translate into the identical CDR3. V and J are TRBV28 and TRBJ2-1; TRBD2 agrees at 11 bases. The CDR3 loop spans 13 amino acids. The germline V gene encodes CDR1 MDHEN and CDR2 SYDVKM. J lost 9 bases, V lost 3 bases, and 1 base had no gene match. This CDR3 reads CASSLGTSGEQFF. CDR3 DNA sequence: TGTGCCAGCAGTTTGGGGACTAGCGGTGAGCAGTTCTTC.

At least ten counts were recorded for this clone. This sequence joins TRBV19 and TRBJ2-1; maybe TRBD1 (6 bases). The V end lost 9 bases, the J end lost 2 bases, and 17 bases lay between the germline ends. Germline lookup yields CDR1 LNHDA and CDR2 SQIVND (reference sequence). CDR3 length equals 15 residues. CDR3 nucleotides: TGTGCCAGAGACAGGCAGGGATCGCCCTACAATGAGCAGTTCTTC. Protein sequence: CARDRQGSPYNEQFF.

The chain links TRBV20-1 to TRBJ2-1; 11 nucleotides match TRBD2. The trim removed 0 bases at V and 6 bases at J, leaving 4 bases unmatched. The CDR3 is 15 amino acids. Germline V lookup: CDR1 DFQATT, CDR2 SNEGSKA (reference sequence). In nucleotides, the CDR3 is TGCAGTGCTAGAGAACTAGCGGGGGAGTCCAATGAGCAGTTCTTC. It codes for CSARELAGESNEQFF.

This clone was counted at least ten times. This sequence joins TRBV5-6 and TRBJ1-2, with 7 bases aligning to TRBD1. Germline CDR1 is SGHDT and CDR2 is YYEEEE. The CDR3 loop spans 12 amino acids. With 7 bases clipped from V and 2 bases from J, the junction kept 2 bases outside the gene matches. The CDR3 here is CASEGQNYGYTF. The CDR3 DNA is TGTGCCAGCGAGGGACAGAACTATGGCTACACCTTC.

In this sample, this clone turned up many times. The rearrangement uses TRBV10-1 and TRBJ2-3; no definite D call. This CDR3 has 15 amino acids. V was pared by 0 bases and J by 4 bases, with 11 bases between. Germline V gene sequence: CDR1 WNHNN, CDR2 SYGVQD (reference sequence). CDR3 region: CASSESSIRADTQYF. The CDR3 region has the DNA TGCGCCAGCAGTGAGTCTTCAATTAGGGCAGATACGCAGTATTTT.

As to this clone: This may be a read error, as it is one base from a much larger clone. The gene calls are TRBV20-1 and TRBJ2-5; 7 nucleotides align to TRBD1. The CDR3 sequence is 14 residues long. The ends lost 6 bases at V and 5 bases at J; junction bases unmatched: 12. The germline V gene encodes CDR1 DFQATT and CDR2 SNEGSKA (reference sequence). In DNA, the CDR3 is TGCAGTGCCGCCCCACAGGGGTCTCGGGAGACCCAGTACTTC. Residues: CSAAPQGSRETQYF.

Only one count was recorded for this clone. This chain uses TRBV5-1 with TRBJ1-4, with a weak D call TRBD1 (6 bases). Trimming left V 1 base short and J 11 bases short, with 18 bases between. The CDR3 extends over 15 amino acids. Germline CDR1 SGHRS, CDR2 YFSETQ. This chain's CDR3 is CASSLTSGQAEKLFF. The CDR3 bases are TGCGCCAGCAGCTTGACCTCGGGACAAGCGGAGAAACTGTTTTTT.

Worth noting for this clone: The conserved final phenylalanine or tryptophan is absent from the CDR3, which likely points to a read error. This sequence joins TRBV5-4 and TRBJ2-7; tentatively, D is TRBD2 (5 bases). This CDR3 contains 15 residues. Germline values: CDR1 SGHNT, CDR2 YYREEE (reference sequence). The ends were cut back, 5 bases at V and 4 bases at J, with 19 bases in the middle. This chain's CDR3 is CASRGTTDSPYEQYP. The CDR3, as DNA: TGTGCCAGCAGAGGCACCACGGACTCGCCATACGAGCAGTACCCC.

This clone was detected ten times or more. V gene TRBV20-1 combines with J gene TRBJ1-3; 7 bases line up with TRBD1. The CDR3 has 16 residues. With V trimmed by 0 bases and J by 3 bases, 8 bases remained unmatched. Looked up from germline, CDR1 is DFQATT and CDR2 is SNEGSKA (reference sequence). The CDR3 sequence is CSARDVARGDGNTIYF. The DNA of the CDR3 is TGCAGTGCTAGAGATGTGGCCAGGGGGGATGGAAACACCATATATTTT.